These 12 T cell receptor beta chains came from one sample sequenced in a study of identical twins. TCRdb independently ran MiXCR on the 5' RACE reads; one entry per CDR3 protein. The repertoire has fewer than 650,000 distinct CDR3 sequences, just over 7% of them found once; the top ten carry less than 2%. In addition, the sample was reused for a study of yellow fever vaccine responses in identical twins.

The specimen sequenced was PBMCs. Receptor source: a woman aged 18 to 35 in good health.

The V and J genes are TRBV5-1 and TRBJ2-1, with 10 nucleotides matching TRBD2. Trimming at V came to 0 bases and at J to 9 bases, leaving 6 bases not matched to a gene. The CDR3 is made up of 15 amino acids. The germline V gene encodes CDR1 SGHRS and CDR2 YFSETQ. CDR3 sequence (DNA): TGCGCCAGCAGCTTGGATCTAGCGGGAGCACTTGAGCAGTTCTTC. It is translated as CASSLDLAGALEQFF.

The CDR3 region has the DNA TGTGCCAGCAGTTTTAGCGGGAACGGGAAGGGACAGTTCTTC. It translates to CASSFSGNGKGQFF. J is TRBJ2-1 and V is TRBV12-3 or TRBV12-4; TRBD2 matches 8 bases. Losses at the gene ends were 3 bases for V and 13 bases for J; bases not matched to a gene: 11. The CDR3 loop spans 14 amino acids.

This clonotype was seen ten or more times. This rearrangement joins TRBV7-9 to TRBJ1-2; D unclear. This CDR3 has 14 residues. Germline V CDR1 and CDR2: SEHNR, FQNEAQ (reference sequence). V was shortened by 4 bases and J by 0 bases, with 9 bases between the two germline ends. The CDR3 protein is CASSSGPSNYGYTF. CDR3 nucleotide sequence: TGTGCCAGCAGCTCCGGGCCATCTAACTATGGCTACACCTTC.

This clonotype came up a few times. The CDR3 loop reads CASRTDSPTGELFF. As DNA, the CDR3 is TGTGCCAGCAGAACGGACTCTCCCACCGGGGAGCTGTTTTTT. The chain carries TRBV12-3 or TRBV12-4 and TRBJ2-2, with D maybe TRBD2 (5 bases). Trimming stripped 6 bases from V and 4 bases from J, with 12 bases between. The CDR3 length is 14 residues.

The sample holds a few counts of this clonotype. The chain recombines TRBV5-1 with TRBJ2-5; D perhaps matches TRBD2 (5 bases). The CDR3 is 12 amino acids. Per germline, CDR1 SGHRS and CDR2 YFSETQ. The V end was cut by 0 bases, the J end by 10 bases, with 10 bases between. The CDR3 bases are TGCGCCAGCAGCTTGGAGACTATGAACCAGTACTTC. The encoded protein is CASSLETMNQYF.

The rearrangement uses TRBV9 and TRBJ2-2; 7 nucleotides line up with TRBD2. The germline V gene has CDR1 SGDLS and CDR2 YYNGEE. The CDR3 has 15 residues. J gave up 0 bases and V 10 bases, and 9 bases lay outside the gene matches. The CDR3 here is CAGSSGQTNTGELFF. As DNA, the CDR3 is TGTGCCGGCTCTAGCGGACAAACGAACACCGGGGAGCTGTTTTTT. The whole variable domain, filled in from reference TRBV9 and TRBJ2-2, reads DSGVTQTPKHLITATGQRVTLRCSPRSGDLSVYWYQQSLDQGLQFLIQYYNGEERAKGNILERFSAQQFPDLHSELNLSSLELGDSALYFCAGSSGQTNTGELFFGEGSRLTVL.

The rearrangement links TRBV6-1 to TRBJ2-2, with D perhaps TRBD2 (5 bases). Germline V gene data show CDR1 as MNHNS and CDR2 as SASEGT. The V end was cut by 10 bases, the J end by 5 bases, with 17 bases between. This CDR3 comprises 14 residues. The CDR3, as DNA: TGTGCCACCCAGAGGGATTGGTTGACCGGGGAGCTGTTTTTT. Its protein is CATQRDWLTGELFF.

The genes are TRBV7-8 and TRBJ1-5; D uncertain. Trimming shortened V by 4 bases and J by 0 bases, and 10 bases separated the two germline ends. Germline V lookup: CDR1 SGHVS, CDR2 FQNEAQ. CDR3 size: 15 residues. The CDR3 coding sequence is TGTGCCAGCAGCTATGGACCTTATAGCAATCAGCCCCAGCATTTT. Encoded protein: CASSYGPYSNQPQHF.

The chain couples TRBV6-5 to TRBJ2-5; D is possibly TRBD1 (5 bases). The CDR3 totals 14 residues. V lost 2 bases to trimming and J lost 3 bases, with 10 bases between them. Germline V gene lookup returns CDR1 MNHEY and CDR2 SVGAGI. The CDR3 here is CASSYPDRKETQYF. The CDR3, as DNA: TGTGCCAGCAGTTACCCAGACAGAAAAGAGACCCAGTACTTC.

This clonotype was recorded many times. The chain is built from TRBV29-1 and TRBJ1-2, with D maybe TRBD1 (6 bases). Between the trimmed V and J ends, which lost 1 base and 6 bases, there was a span of 9 bases. Germline V CDR1 and CDR2: SQVTM, ANQGSEA. The CDR3 is 12 residues long. The CDR3 sequence is CSVEGQDHGYTF. Written as DNA, the CDR3 is TGCAGCGTTGAAGGACAGGATCATGGCTACACCTTC.

This clonotype has more than one count but fewer than ten. The rearrangement links TRBV7-9 to TRBJ2-2; D not resolved. CDR3 size: 14 residues. V shed 7 bases and J shed 0 bases, with 9 bases lying between them. From germline, CDR1 is SEHNR and CDR2 FQNEAQ (reference sequence). CDR3 coding DNA: TGTGCCAGCACCCCAGCAGCGAACACCGGGGAGCTGTTTTTT. This codes for CASTPAANTGELFF.

This clonotype appeared many times. The CDR3 is CASSLNRDTGELFF. The CDR3 region has the DNA TGCGCCAGCAGCTTGAACAGGGACACCGGGGAGCTGTTTTTT. The chain combines TRBV5-1 with TRBJ2-2, with TRBD1 as a possible D gene (6 bases). The germline V gene has CDR1 SGHRS and CDR2 YFSETQ. The ends were cut back, 1 base at V and 3 bases at J, with 7 bases in the middle. There are 14 residues in the CDR3.